This T cell receptor (beta chain) originates from a study of PD-1 blockade in classical Hodgkin lymphoma. For the study at large: Each patient was given nivolumab 3 mg/kg through a vein every 2 weeks. Study results and limitations: At baseline, newly diagnosed patients reportedly showed less TCR diversity than healthy donors. CD4+ TCR diversity rose significantly by C4D1, and CD8+ TCR diversity did not. The drivers behind the repertoire differences, possibly disease activity or prior therapy, remain undefined.

The CDR3 totals 13 residues. CDR1 and CDR2 (germline): SGHRS, YFSETQ. V shed 0 bases and J shed 4 bases, with 5 bases lying between them. As concerns this clone: Its antigen is as yet unknown.

Each patient's relapse followed autologous stem cell transplantation, and brentuximab vedotin exposure varied. Profiling relied on immunoSEQ multiplex PCR, and the TCRdb table lists in-frame clones only, not all of them. Here the sample spans almost 85,000 clones, around 90% being singletons. V gene TRBV5-1 combines with J gene TRBJ2-1; a weak D match, TRBD1 (5 bases). Specimen: peripheral blood mononuclear cells (PBMCs), collected at baseline. The source of this sequence is a human donor with classical Hodgkin lymphoma. In DNA form, the CDR3 reads TGCGCCAGCAGCTTGGGACAGTACAATGAGCAGTTCTTC. It yields the protein CASSLGQYNEQFF.